This T cell receptor (beta chain) was found in a study of regulatory dendritic cells for organ transplantation. Generated by immunoSEQ multiplex PCR, the TCRdb table keeps only in-frame clones and is missing some. The sample lists approximately 18,000 clones, approximately 79% occurring once. Allogeneic regulatory or mature dendritic cells were co-cultured for about 5 days with CFSE-labeled sorted T cells at 1:10. Memory T cells were CD45RO+, naive were CD45RA+, sorted by FACS. Worth noting for this clone: Its antigen is not identified.

CDR1 and CDR2 (germline): KGHSH, LQKENI. The CDR3 runs to 14 residues. With 2 bases removed from V and 0 bases from J, the gap between germline ends came to 5 bases. V gene TRBV18 combines with J gene TRBJ1-3; D is undetermined. The sequenced sample consisted of memory CD4+ T cells from blood cultured with regulatory dendritic cells. Subset indicated: CD45RO+ memory T cells. The TCR sequence derives from a human donor in good health. The CDR3 coding sequence is TGTGCCAGCTCACCAACCAGCTCTGGAAACACCATATATTTT. This gives the protein CASSPTSSGNTIYF.